Described below is a single T cell receptor (beta chain) sequence and its context. Its antigen is undetermined. This sample is part of a study of blood T cells in healthy people across ages. Study conclusions and caveats: Unknown donor CMV status possibly confounded expanded clonotype changes.

Through a sample-barcoded 5' primer and a J-beta primer mix, a second PCR was run for roughly 6 to 11 cycles. Each CDR3 protein gets one entry after TCRdb re-called the 5' RACE reads with MiXCR. The sample consists of around 280,000 distinct CDR3 sequences, about 25% of them appearing once. V lost 6 bases and J 8 bases, leaving 17 bases between the germline ends. Germline CDR1 reads SNHLY; CDR2 reads FYNNEI. This CDR3 is built from 14 residues. The chain uses TRBV2 and TRBJ2-1, with D maybe TRBD2 (5 bases). Sequences were obtained from blood. The receptor was derived from a woman between 65 and 79 years old in good health. The CDR3 spells CASSEHSVRDEQFF. Here the CDR3 DNA reads TGTGCCAGCAGCGAGCATAGCGTAAGAGATGAGCAGTTCTTC.